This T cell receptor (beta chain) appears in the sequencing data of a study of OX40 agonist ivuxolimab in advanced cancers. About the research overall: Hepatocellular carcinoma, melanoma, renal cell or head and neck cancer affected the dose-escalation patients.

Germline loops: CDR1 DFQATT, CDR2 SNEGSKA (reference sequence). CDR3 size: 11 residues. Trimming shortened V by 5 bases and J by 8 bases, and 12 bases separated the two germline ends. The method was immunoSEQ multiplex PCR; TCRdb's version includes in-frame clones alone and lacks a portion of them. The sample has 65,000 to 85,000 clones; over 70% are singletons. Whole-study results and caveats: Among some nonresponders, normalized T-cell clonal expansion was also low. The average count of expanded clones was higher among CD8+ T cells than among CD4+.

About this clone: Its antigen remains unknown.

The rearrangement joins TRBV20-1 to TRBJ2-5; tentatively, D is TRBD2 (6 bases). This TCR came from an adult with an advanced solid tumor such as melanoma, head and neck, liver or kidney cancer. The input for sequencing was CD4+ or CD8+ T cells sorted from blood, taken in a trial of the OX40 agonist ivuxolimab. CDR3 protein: CSAWRDGTQYF. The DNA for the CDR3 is TGCAGTGCTTGGCGGGACGGTACCCAGTACTTC.